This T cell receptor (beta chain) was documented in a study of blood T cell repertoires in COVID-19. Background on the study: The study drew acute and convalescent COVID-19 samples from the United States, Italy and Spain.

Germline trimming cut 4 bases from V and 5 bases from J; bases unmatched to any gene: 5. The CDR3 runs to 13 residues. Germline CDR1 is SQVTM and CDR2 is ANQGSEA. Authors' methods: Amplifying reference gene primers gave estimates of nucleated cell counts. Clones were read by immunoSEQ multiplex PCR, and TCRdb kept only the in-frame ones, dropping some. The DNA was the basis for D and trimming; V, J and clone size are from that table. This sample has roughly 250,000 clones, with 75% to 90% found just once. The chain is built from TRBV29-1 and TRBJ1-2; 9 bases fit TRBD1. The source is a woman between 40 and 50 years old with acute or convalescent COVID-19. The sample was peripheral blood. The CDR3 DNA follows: TGCAGCGTTGGGGGACAGGGAGAGTATGGCTACACCTTC. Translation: CSVGGQGEYGYTF.